This T cell receptor (beta chain) came from a study of CD8+CD57+ T cells in acquired aplastic anemia. According to the study, genomic DNA was the template for TCR beta VDJ and CDR3 profiling. TCRdb reprocessed the reads via MiXCR and lists one record per CDR3 protein. Of about 190,000 distinct CDR3 sequences listed, around 50% are singletons. Study results and limitations: A significant difference in CD8+ Simpson's diversity between patients and controls was not found.

There are many counts of this clonotype. Its antigen is still unknown. Germline V gene lookup returns CDR1 MDHEN and CDR2 SYDVKM. This CDR3 is built from 16 residues. Trimming removed 4 bases from V and 2 bases from J; junction bases left unmatched: 8. The sequenced material came from sorted CD4+, CD8+, or CD8+CD57+ T cells (not recorded which) from PBMCs. This chain uses TRBV28 with TRBJ2-7; TRBD1 matches 10 bases. This receptor was obtained from a human donor in good health, serving as a control. DNA of the CDR3: TGTGCCAGCAGTTCCCAAGGGACAGGGGTTCCCTACGAGCAGTACTTC. Protein: CASSSQGTGVPYEQYF.